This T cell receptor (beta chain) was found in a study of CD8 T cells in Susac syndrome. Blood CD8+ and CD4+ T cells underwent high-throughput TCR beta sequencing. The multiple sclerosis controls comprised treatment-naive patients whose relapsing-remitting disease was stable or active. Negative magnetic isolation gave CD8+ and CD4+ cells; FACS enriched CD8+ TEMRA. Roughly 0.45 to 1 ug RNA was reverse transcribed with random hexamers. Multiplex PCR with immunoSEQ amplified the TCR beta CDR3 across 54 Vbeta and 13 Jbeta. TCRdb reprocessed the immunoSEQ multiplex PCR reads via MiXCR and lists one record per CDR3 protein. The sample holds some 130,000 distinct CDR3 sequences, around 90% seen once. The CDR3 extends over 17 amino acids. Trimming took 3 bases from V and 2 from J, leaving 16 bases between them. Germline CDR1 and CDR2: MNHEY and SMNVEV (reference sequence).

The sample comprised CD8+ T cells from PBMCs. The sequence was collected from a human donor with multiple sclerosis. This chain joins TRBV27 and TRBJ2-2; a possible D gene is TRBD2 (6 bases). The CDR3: CASSFRELALNTGELFF. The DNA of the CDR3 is TGTGCCAGCAGTTTCCGTGAACTAGCCCTTAACACCGGGGAGCTGTTTTTT.